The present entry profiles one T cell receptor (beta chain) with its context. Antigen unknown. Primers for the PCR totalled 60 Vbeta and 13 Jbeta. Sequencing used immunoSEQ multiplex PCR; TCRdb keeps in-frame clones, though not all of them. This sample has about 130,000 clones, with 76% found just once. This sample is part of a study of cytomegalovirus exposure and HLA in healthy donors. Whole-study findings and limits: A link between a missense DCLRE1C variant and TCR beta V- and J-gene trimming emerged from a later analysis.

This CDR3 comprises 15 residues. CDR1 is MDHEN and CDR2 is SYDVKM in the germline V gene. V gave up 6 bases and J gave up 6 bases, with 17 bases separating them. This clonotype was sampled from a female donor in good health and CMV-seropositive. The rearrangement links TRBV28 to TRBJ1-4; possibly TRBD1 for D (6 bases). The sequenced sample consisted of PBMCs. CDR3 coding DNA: TGTGCCAGCAGCTACCTAGGGACACGGGATGAAAAACTGTTTTTT. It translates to CASSYLGTRDEKLFF.